Detailed here is one TCR beta chain. Using a J-beta primer mix together with a sample-barcoded 5' primer, a second PCR was run for roughly 6 to 12 cycles. MiXCR was run by TCRdb on the 5' RACE reads, yielding one entry per CDR3 protein. Of roughly 730,000 distinct CDR3 sequences listed, more than 55% are singletons. The data were taken from a study of blood T cells in healthy people across ages. There were at least 5.5 micrograms of total RNA extracted from every sample. This CDR3 spans 14 amino acids. Looked up from germline, CDR1 is MNHNS and CDR2 is SASEGT. The V gene lost 5 bases and the J gene lost 7 bases, with 17 bases spanning the gap.

The chain joins TRBV6-1 to TRBJ1-1, with D possibly being TRBD1 (6 bases). The sequencing sample was made of blood. The source of this sequence is a man between 40 and 49 years old in good health. The CDR3 coding sequence is TGTGCCAGCAGTTCCACGGGGGGCCAACATGAAGCTTTCTTT. Its protein is CASSSTGGQHEAFF.